These T cell receptor beta chains were read from a single sample in a study of cytomegalovirus exposure and HLA in healthy donors. The method was immunoSEQ multiplex PCR; TCRdb's version includes in-frame clones alone and lacks a portion of them. Its table lists roughly 200,000 clones. The specimen was PBMCs. Every receptor here comes from a man under 40 in good health and CMV-seronegative. Each CDR3 is given with its conserved first and last residue. D genes are given only for firm matches.

CDR3nt: TGTGCCAGTAGTGTCACAGGGGGGGGCGGCAATCAGCCCCAGCATTTT; CDR3aa: CASSVTGGGGNQPQHF; len: 16; j_gene: TRBJ1-5; v_gene: TRBV19; d_gene: TRBD1
CDR3nt: TGTGCCAGCAAGTCCAGGGACAGGGGTCAGAACACTGAAGCTTTCTTT; CDR3aa: CASKSRDRGQNTEAFF; len: 16; j_gene: TRBJ1-1; v_gene: TRBV19; d_gene: TRBD1
CDR3nt: TGTGCCAGCAGTTTACCGGGCGGGGGCTCCTACAATGAGCAGTTCTTC; CDR3aa: CASSLPGGGSYNEQFF; len: 16; j_gene: TRBJ2-1; v_gene: TRBV27; d_gene: TRBD2
CDR3nt: TGTGCCAGCAGCTCAGAGGGACAGATCTATGGCTACACCTTC; CDR3aa: CASSSEGQIYGYTF; len: 14; j_gene: TRBJ1-2; v_gene: TRBV7-9; d_gene: TRBD1
CDR3nt: TGTGCCAGTAGTACCCCCCTAGCGGGGTCCTACAATGAGCAGTTCTTC; CDR3aa: CASSTPLAGSYNEQFF; len: 16; j_gene: TRBJ2-1; v_gene: TRBV19; d_gene: TRBD2
CDR3nt: TGTGCCAGTAGTTACGGCGGGAGGGCCTACAATGAGCAGTTCTTC; CDR3aa: CASSYGGRAYNEQFF; len: 15; j_gene: TRBJ2-1; v_gene: TRBV19; d_gene: TRBD2
CDR3nt: TGTGCCAGCTCAGCCTCGACAGGGGCGCAAGAGACCCAGTACTTC; CDR3aa: CASSASTGAQETQYF; len: 15; j_gene: TRBJ2-5; v_gene: TRBV18; d_gene: TRBD1
CDR3nt: TGTGCCAGCAGCTTAGGGGTAGCGGGGGGTGAGACCCAGTACTTC; CDR3aa: CASSLGVAGGETQYF; len: 15; j_gene: TRBJ2-5; v_gene: TRBV11-3; d_gene: TRBD2
CDR3nt: TGTGCCAGCAGCGTATACGGGACTAGCGGGGGGGTCATGGCGACCGGGGAGCTGTTTTTT; CDR3aa: CASSVYGTSGGVMATGELFF; len: 20; j_gene: TRBJ2-2; v_gene: TRBV9; d_gene: TRBD2
CDR3nt: TGTGCCAGCAGCTTAGGGGCGTCCAACACCGGGGAGCTGTTTTTT; CDR3aa: CASSLGASNTGELFF; len: 15; j_gene: TRBJ2-2; v_gene: TRBV7-7; d_gene: .
CDR3nt: TGTGCCTGGCTGAGGACAGGGTCACAAGAGACCCAGTACTTC; CDR3aa: CAWLRTGSQETQYF; len: 14; j_gene: TRBJ2-5; v_gene: TRBV30; d_gene: TRBD1
CDR3nt: TGTGCCAGCACCAACGCCCCGGGACTAGCGAGCACAGATACGCAGTATTTT; CDR3aa: CASTNAPGLASTDTQYF; len: 17; j_gene: TRBJ2-3; v_gene: TRBV25-1; d_gene: TRBD2
CDR3nt: TGCAGCGTTAAGCCCCACAGGGGGACGAACACTGAAGCTTTCTTT; CDR3aa: CSVKPHRGTNTEAFF; len: 15; j_gene: TRBJ1-1; v_gene: TRBV29-1; d_gene: TRBD1
CDR3nt: TGTGCCAGCAGTGAAGCCTCCCCGTCGAACACTGAAGCTTTCTTT; CDR3aa: CASSEASPSNTEAFF; len: 15; j_gene: TRBJ1-1; v_gene: TRBV2; d_gene: .
CDR3nt: TGTGCCAGCAGTCGAGGACTAGTTAATCAGCCCCAGCATTTT; CDR3aa: CASSRGLVNQPQHF; len: 14; j_gene: TRBJ1-5; v_gene: TRBV28; d_gene: .
CDR3nt: TGTGCCAGCTCACTCAACCAAGGTAGCCGCTACGAGCAGTACTTC; CDR3aa: CASSLNQGSRYEQYF; len: 15; j_gene: TRBJ2-7; v_gene: TRBV18; d_gene: .
CDR3nt: TGTGCCTGGAGTTCCTCGGGACTAGCGGGAGGGCCCCGGCAAGAGACCCAGTACTTC; CDR3aa: CAWSSSGLAGGPRQETQYF; len: 19; j_gene: TRBJ2-5; v_gene: TRBV30; d_gene: TRBD2
CDR3nt: TGCAGCGTTGACCCGGGGGGCACTGAAGCTTTCTTT; CDR3aa: CSVDPGGTEAFF; len: 12; j_gene: TRBJ1-1; v_gene: TRBV29-1; d_gene: .
CDR3nt: TGTGCCAGCAGACAGACAGAGGTCACTGAAGCTTTCTTT; CDR3aa: CASRQTEVTEAFF; len: 13; j_gene: TRBJ1-1; v_gene: TRBV2; d_gene: .
CDR3nt: TGTGCCAGCAGTATTCCAGGGGGCTCTGGAAACACCATATATTTT; CDR3aa: CASSIPGGSGNTIYF; len: 15; j_gene: TRBJ1-3; v_gene: TRBV28; d_gene: TRBD1
CDR3nt: TGCGCCAGCAGCTTGTCACTAGCGGGAGCATCCGAGCAGTACTTC; CDR3aa: CASSLSLAGASEQYF; len: 15; j_gene: TRBJ2-7; v_gene: TRBV5-1; d_gene: TRBD2
CDR3nt: TGTGCCAGCAGTGATGACATCTATCAGCCCCAGCATTTT; CDR3aa: CASSDDIYQPQHF; len: 13; j_gene: TRBJ1-5; v_gene: TRBV6-1; d_gene: .
CDR3nt: TGTGCCAGCAGCCTCCTAGCGGGAGTATGGGATGAGCAGTTCTTC; CDR3aa: CASSLLAGVWDEQFF; len: 15; j_gene: TRBJ2-1; v_gene: TRBV28; d_gene: TRBD2
CDR3nt: TGTGCCAGCAGTTTTGAGACTGTTGATGGCTACACCTTC; CDR3aa: CASSFETVDGYTF; len: 13; j_gene: TRBJ1-2; v_gene: TRBV2; d_gene: .
CDR3nt: TGTGCCAGCTCACCACCCGAGTGGAGAACAGATACGCAGTATTTT; CDR3aa: CASSPPEWRTDTQYF; len: 15; j_gene: TRBJ2-3; v_gene: TRBV18; d_gene: .
CDR3nt: TGTGCCAGCAGGGACCACAGGGGCACAGATACGCAGTATTTT; CDR3aa: CASRDHRGTDTQYF; len: 14; j_gene: TRBJ2-3; v_gene: TRBV6-1; d_gene: .
CDR3nt: TGCGCCAGCAGCCAAGATAGGGGTAGCGGGAGGGCCTGGGAGACCCAGTACTTC; CDR3aa: CASSQDRGSGRAWETQYF; len: 18; j_gene: TRBJ2-5; v_gene: TRBV4-1; d_gene: TRBD2
CDR3nt: TGTGCCAGCAGCCCCGGGACTAGCGGGGGGCTCTACGAGCAGTACTTC; CDR3aa: CASSPGTSGGLYEQYF; len: 16; j_gene: TRBJ2-7; v_gene: TRBV6-6; d_gene: TRBD2
CDR3nt: TGTGCCAGCAGCCCAGGGGGCAGGGGGCTTTACGAGCAGTACTTC; CDR3aa: CASSPGGRGLYEQYF; len: 15; j_gene: TRBJ2-7; v_gene: TRBV11-3; d_gene: TRBD1
CDR3nt: TGTGCCAGTAGTATCAAAAGGGAGGGGGAAAAACTGTTTTTT; CDR3aa: CASSIKREGEKLFF; len: 14; j_gene: TRBJ1-4; v_gene: TRBV19; d_gene: .
CDR3nt: TGTGCCAGCAGTTTATACCCACCCGGGGCTAACTATGGCTACACCTTC; CDR3aa: CASSLYPPGANYGYTF; len: 16; j_gene: TRBJ1-2; v_gene: TRBV27; d_gene: .
CDR3nt: TGTGCCAGCAGTGGGGACAGGGACTATGGTTCACCCCTCCACTTT; CDR3aa: CASSGDRDYGSPLHF; len: 15; j_gene: TRBJ1-6; v_gene: TRBV6-6; d_gene: TRBD1
CDR3nt: TGTGCCAGCAGCGGCCGAGGGGGGGTGGACGAGCAGTACTTC; CDR3aa: CASSGRGGVDEQYF; len: 14; j_gene: TRBJ2-7; v_gene: TRBV7-9; d_gene: .
CDR3nt: TGCGCCAGCAGTCACAAAGGGGCCCCCCCACAGGAAAAACTGTTTTTT; CDR3aa: CASSHKGAPPQEKLFF; len: 16; j_gene: TRBJ1-4; v_gene: TRBV23-1; d_gene: .
CDR3nt: TGTGCCAGCAGCTCCCGACTAGCGGGGGGTGGCGGGGAGCTGTTTTTT; CDR3aa: CASSSRLAGGGGELFF; len: 16; j_gene: TRBJ2-2; v_gene: TRBV7-9; d_gene: TRBD2
CDR3nt: TGTGCCTGGAGCTTCACGTTCAGGCCACATGAAGCTTTCTTT; CDR3aa: CAWSFTFRPHEAFF; len: 14; j_gene: TRBJ1-1; v_gene: TRBV30; d_gene: .
CDR3nt: TGTGCCAGCAGTTCCCCAAGACAGGGGGGAGAAAGGACGACCCTCCACTTT; CDR3aa: CASSSPRQGGERTTLHF; len: 17; j_gene: TRBJ1-6; v_gene: TRBV27; d_gene: TRBD1
CDR3nt: TGTGCCAGCAGTCTTAGGACAGGGGCCTTCTCTGGAAACACCATATATTTT; CDR3aa: CASSLRTGAFSGNTIYF; len: 17; j_gene: TRBJ1-3; v_gene: TRBV28; d_gene: TRBD1
CDR3nt: TGTGCCAGCAGTTCTCAGGGGGCCAAGCCAAACACTGAAGCTTTCTTT; CDR3aa: CASSSQGAKPNTEAFF; len: 16; j_gene: TRBJ1-1; v_gene: TRBV27; d_gene: TRBD1
CDR3nt: TGTGCCAGTAGGACACAGGGGCCCAACTATGGCTACACCTTC; CDR3aa: CASRTQGPNYGYTF; len: 14; j_gene: TRBJ1-2; v_gene: TRBV19; d_gene: TRBD1
CDR3nt: TGCGCCAGCAGTGAGGGACAGGGGTCGGGGCAGCCCCAGCATTTT; CDR3aa: CASSEGQGSGQPQHF; len: 15; j_gene: TRBJ1-5; v_gene: TRBV10-1; d_gene: TRBD1
CDR3nt: TGTGCCAGCAGCTCTGACACCTTTAGCTACGAGCAGTACTTC; CDR3aa: CASSSDTFSYEQYF; len: 14; j_gene: TRBJ2-7; v_gene: TRBV7-8; d_gene: .
CDR3nt: TGTGCCAGCAGCCAATCGACTAGCGGGAGCTCCTACGAGCAGTACTTC; CDR3aa: CASSQSTSGSSYEQYF; len: 16; j_gene: TRBJ2-7; v_gene: TRBV4-2; d_gene: TRBD2
CDR3nt: TGCGCCAGCAGCTCCCCGACGGGGTTAGACAATGAGCAGTTCTTC; CDR3aa: CASSSPTGLDNEQFF; len: 15; j_gene: TRBJ2-1; v_gene: TRBV5-1; d_gene: .
CDR3nt: TGTGCCAGCTCACCGCGGGGACAGGCTTCCTACAATGAGCAGTTCTTC; CDR3aa: CASSPRGQASYNEQFF; len: 16; j_gene: TRBJ2-1; v_gene: TRBV18; d_gene: TRBD1
CDR3nt: TGTGCCAGCAGCCTCGACAGCCGCAATCAGCCCCAGCATTTT; CDR3aa: CASSLDSRNQPQHF; len: 14; j_gene: TRBJ1-5; v_gene: TRBV7-9; d_gene: .
CDR3nt: TGTGCCAGCAGCTTACAGGGCCACACTGAAGCTTTCTTT; CDR3aa: CASSLQGHTEAFF; len: 13; j_gene: TRBJ1-1; v_gene: TRBV13; d_gene: .
CDR3nt: TGTGCCAGTAGACACACCCGGGTCCCTGAAGCTTTCTTT; CDR3aa: CASRHTRVPEAFF; len: 13; j_gene: TRBJ1-1; v_gene: TRBV19; d_gene: .
CDR3nt: TGTGCCAGCCGCTGGACTAGCGGGAGTTCCTACGAGCAGTACTTC; CDR3aa: CASRWTSGSSYEQYF; len: 15; j_gene: TRBJ2-7; v_gene: TRBV2; d_gene: TRBD2
CDR3nt: TGCGCCAGCAGTGAGATGATAAGCGGGGGGTACAATGAGCAGTTCTTC; CDR3aa: CASSEMISGGYNEQFF; len: 16; j_gene: TRBJ2-1; v_gene: TRBV10-1; d_gene: TRBD2
CDR3nt: TGTGCCAGCAGCTTCTCAGGGCTTACCGGTGGCTACACCTTC; CDR3aa: CASSFSGLTGGYTF; len: 14; j_gene: TRBJ1-2; v_gene: TRBV5-4; d_gene: .